These T cell receptor beta chains were read from a single sample in a study of cytomegalovirus exposure and HLA in healthy donors. This table comes from immunoSEQ multiplex PCR, and its TCRdb copy is limited to in-frame clones, with some not included. The table has approximately 180,000 clones, 84% seen once. The sequenced material came from PBMCs. These receptors came from a man aged 18 to 30 in good health and CMV-seronegative. Both conserved end residues are part of each CDR3. A D gene is named only where the DNA matches it firmly. Only part of the rows carry a size: once, few, many, or a class if the clone is expanded.

D	J	V	size	CDR3	DNA
TRBD2	TRBJ2-3	TRBV4-3	-	CASSQDTGGTGADTQYF	TGCGCCAGCAGCCAAGATACGGGAGGGACTGGGGCAGATACGCAGTATTTT
TRBD1	TRBJ2-7	TRBV7-9	-	CASSLESGTGSYEQYF	TGTGCCAGCAGCTTAGAGTCCGGGACAGGGTCCTACGAGCAGTACTTC
-	TRBJ2-7	TRBV7-8	-	CASSLAKGFSYEQYF	TGTGCCAGCAGCTTAGCTAAGGGGTTCTCCTACGAGCAGTACTTC
-	TRBJ1-1	TRBV19	-	CASKYRNTEAFF	TGTGCCAGTAAGTACAGAAACACTGAAGCTTTCTTT
TRBD2	TRBJ2-3	TRBV7-3	-	CASSSGLTSGTDTQYF	TGTGCCAGCAGCTCGGGACTAACTAGCGGAACAGATACGCAGTATTTT
-	TRBJ2-1	TRBV19	-	CASSIRGNEQFF	TGTGCCAGTAGTATTAGGGGCAATGAGCAGTTCTTC
-	TRBJ2-4	TRBV30	-	CAWSVIRAKNIQYF	TGTGCCTGGAGTGTGATCAGGGCCAAAAACATTCAGTACTTC
-	TRBJ1-1	TRBV6-5	-	CASSYNRGGYNTEAFF	TGTGCCAGCAGTTACAACCGGGGGGGGTACAACACTGAAGCTTTCTTT
-	TRBJ1-1	TRBV9	once	CASSGQQGATEAFF	TGTGCCAGCAGCGGTCAACAGGGTGCCACTGAAGCTTTCTTT
TRBD1	TRBJ2-2	TRBV6-4	-	CASSLQGATGELFF	TGTGCCAGCAGCCTACAGGGGGCGACCGGGGAGCTGTTTTTT
TRBD1	TRBJ2-7	TRBV7-8	-	CASSLGGGGGEQYF	TGTGCCAGCAGCTTAGGAGGGGGCGGCGGGGAGCAGTACTTC
TRBD1	TRBJ1-1	TRBV5-5	-	CASSYRQGMNTEAFF	TGTGCCAGCAGCTACCGACAGGGGATGAACACTGAAGCTTTCTTT
TRBD2	TRBJ2-5	TRBV27	-	CASSERGAGTQYF	TGTGCCAGCAGTGAGCGGGGGGCTGGGACCCAGTACTTC
-	TRBJ2-1	TRBV5-1	few	CASSLAVVGNEQFF	TGCGCCAGCAGCTTAGCTGTAGTTGGCAATGAGCAGTTCTTC
TRBD2	TRBJ2-2	TRBV14	-	CASSQAGGGTGELFF	TGTGCCAGCAGCCAGGCGGGAGGTGGTACCGGGGAGCTGTTTTTT
-	TRBJ1-2	TRBV18	-	CASSHPGRTASTF	TGTGCCAGCTCACATCCGGGACGGACAGCTTCTACCTTC
TRBD1	TRBJ1-1	TRBV27	few	CASRSGQVLSTEAFF	TGTGCCAGCAGGAGCGGACAGGTGCTATCGACTGAAGCTTTCTTT
-	TRBJ2-7	TRBV6-1	-	CASSRTTYPPDEQYF	TGTGCCAGCAGCAGGACTACGTACCCTCCAGATGAGCAGTACTTC
-	TRBJ2-7	TRBV29-1	-	CSVETQGLYEQYF	TGCAGCGTTGAAACCCAGGGGCTTTACGAGCAGTACTTC
TRBD2	TRBJ2-3	TRBV6-5	-	CASSWGGTDTQYF	TGTGCCAGCAGCTGGGGGGGAACAGATACGCAGTATTTT
-	TRBJ1-3	TRBV9	-	CASSEGGPSSGNTIYF	TGTGCCAGCAGCGAGGGGGGGCCGAGCTCTGGAAACACCATATATTTT
TRBD1	TRBJ2-2	TRBV4-3	-	CASSQEPRGFGELFF	TGCGCCAGCAGCCAAGAACCCAGGGGGTTTGGGGAGCTGTTTTTT
TRBD1	TRBJ1-2	TRBV7-8	few	CASSSGQGIIYGYTF	TGTGCCAGCAGCTCGGGACAGGGTATAATCTATGGCTACACCTTC
-	TRBJ1-1	TRBV19	once	CASSIGSGGTEAFF	TGTGCCAGTAGTATTGGGTCAGGTGGGACTGAAGCTTTCTTT
-	TRBJ1-6	TRBV7-9	-	CASTPGGASSPLHF	TGTGCCAGCACCCCCGGGGGGGCGAGTTCACCCCTCCACTTT
-	TRBJ2-1	TRBV28	-	CASSFLRVTYNEQFF	TGTGCCAGCAGTTTCCTACGGGTCACCTACAATGAGCAGTTCTTC
-	TRBJ1-2	TRBV7-2	-	CASSLGSGGARYGYTF	TGTGCCAGCAGCTTGGGTTCGGGGGGCGCAAGGTATGGCTACACCTTC
TRBD1	TRBJ1-1	TRBV19	few	CASSIIDRGRTEAFF	TGTGCCAGTAGTATAATTGACAGGGGGCGCACTGAAGCTTTCTTT
-	TRBJ1-5	TRBV6-6	-	CASTVGDFSNQPQHF	TGTGCCAGCACTGTAGGGGATTTTAGCAATCAGCCCCAGCATTTT
TRBD1	TRBJ1-2	TRBV2	-	CASSRQGGSYGYTF	TGTGCCAGCAGTCGACAGGGGGGTTCTTATGGCTACACCTTC
TRBD1	TRBJ1-2	TRBV7-9	-	CASRKTSDREGGYTF	TGTGCCAGCAGGAAAACCTCGGACAGGGAGGGAGGCTACACCTTC